This TCR beta chain comes out of a study of blood T cell repertoires in COVID-19. CDR1 MNHNY and CDR2 SVGAGI come from the germline V gene (reference sequence). This CDR3 region has 16 residues. Germline trimming cut 2 bases from V and 8 bases from J; bases unmatched to any gene: 6. The assay was immunoSEQ multiplex PCR, and TCRdb's table has in-frame clones only and misses some. The sample consists of some 260,000 clones, roughly 84% of them appearing once. The genes are TRBV6-6 and TRBJ1-4; TRBD1 matches at 12 bases. This TCR was sampled from a woman aged 40 to 50 with active or convalescent COVID-19. The source material was peripheral blood. The CDR3 DNA reads as TGTGCCAGCAGTTACGCGACCGGGACAGGGGGCGAAAAACTGTTTTTT. Its translation is CASSYATGTGGEKLFF.